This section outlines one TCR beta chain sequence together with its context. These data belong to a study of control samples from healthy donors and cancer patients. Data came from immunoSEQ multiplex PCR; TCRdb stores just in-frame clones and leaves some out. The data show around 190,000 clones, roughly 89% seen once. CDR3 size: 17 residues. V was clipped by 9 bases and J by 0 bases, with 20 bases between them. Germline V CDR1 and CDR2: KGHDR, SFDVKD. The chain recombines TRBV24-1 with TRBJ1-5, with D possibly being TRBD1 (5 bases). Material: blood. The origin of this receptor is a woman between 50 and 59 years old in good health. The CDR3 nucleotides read TGTGCCACCGAGGACATTGAGACCCCTTATAGCAATCAGCCCCAGCATTTT. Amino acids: CATEDIETPYSNQPQHF.